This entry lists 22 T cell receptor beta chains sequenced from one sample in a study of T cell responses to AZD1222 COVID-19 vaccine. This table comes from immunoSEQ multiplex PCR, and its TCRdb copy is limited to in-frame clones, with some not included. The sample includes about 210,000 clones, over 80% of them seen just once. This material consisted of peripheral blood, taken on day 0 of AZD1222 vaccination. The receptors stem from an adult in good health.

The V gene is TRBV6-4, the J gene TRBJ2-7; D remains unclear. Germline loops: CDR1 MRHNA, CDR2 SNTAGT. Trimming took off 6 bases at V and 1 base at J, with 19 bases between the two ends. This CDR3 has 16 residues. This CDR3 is CASSVICRPQSYEQYF. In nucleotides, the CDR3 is TGTGCCAGCAGCGTTATTTGCCGGCCTCAGTCCTACGAGCAGTACTTC.

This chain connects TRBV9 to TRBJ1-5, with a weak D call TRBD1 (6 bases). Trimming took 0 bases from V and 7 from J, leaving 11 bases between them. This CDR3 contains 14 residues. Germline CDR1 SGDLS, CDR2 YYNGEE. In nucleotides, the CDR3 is TGTGCCAGCAGCGTAGAGGGGGGTATGCAGCCCCAGCATTTT. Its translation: CASSVEGGMQPQHF.

CDR3 residues: CASSLSARYGYTF. The CDR3 nucleotides read TGTGCCAGCAGCTTATCAGCCCGGTATGGCTACACCTTC. The V and J genes are TRBV7-2 and TRBJ1-2; D uncertain. The CDR3 totals 13 residues. V was trimmed by 2 bases and J by 5 bases, leaving 9 bases between them. CDR1 SGHTA and CDR2 FQGNSA come from the germline V gene.

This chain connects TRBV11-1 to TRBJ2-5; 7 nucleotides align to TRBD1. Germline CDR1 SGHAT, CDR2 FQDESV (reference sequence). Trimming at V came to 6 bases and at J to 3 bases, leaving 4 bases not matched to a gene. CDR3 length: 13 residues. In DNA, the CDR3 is TGTGCCAGCAGATTTACAGGGGAAGAGACCCAGTACTTC. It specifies CASRFTGEETQYF.

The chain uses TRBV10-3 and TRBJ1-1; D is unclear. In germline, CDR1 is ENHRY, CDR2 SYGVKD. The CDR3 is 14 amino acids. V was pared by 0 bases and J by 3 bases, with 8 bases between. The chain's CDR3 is CAISESSTYTEAFF. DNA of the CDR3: TGTGCCATCAGTGAGTCGAGCACTTACACTGAAGCTTTCTTT.

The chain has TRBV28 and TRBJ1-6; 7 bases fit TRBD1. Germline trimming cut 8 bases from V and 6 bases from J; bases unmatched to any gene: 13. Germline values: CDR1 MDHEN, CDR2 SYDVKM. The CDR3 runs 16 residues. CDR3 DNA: TGTGCCAGCTCGTCAGGGGGTCGGGCACTTAATTCACCCCTCCACTTT. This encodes CASSSGGRALNSPLHF.

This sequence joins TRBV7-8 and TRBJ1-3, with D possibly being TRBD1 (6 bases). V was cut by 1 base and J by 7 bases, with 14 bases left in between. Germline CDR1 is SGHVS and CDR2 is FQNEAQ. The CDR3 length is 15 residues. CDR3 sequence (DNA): TGTGCCAGCAGCTTAGGACAGGCTAGCCGGAACACCATATATTTT. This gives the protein CASSLGQASRNTIYF.

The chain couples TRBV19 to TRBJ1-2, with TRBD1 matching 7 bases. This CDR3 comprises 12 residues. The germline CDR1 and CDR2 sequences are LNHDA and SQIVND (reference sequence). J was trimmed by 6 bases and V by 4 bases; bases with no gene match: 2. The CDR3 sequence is CASSRQGNGYTF. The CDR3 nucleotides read TGTGCCAGTAGTAGACAGGGAAATGGCTACACCTTC.

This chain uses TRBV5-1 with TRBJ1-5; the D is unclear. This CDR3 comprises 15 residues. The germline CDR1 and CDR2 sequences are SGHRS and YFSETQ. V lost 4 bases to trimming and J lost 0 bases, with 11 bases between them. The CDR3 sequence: CASSPDGYSNQPQHF. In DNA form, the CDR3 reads TGCGCCAGCAGCCCGGACGGATATAGCAATCAGCCCCAGCATTTT.

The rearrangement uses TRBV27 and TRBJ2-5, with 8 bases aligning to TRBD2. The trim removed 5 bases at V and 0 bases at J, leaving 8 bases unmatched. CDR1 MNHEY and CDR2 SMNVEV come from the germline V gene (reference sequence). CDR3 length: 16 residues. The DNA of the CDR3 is TGTGCCAGCAGTCCCGGGAGGGCCCCGTACCAAGAGACCCAGTACTTC. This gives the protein CASSPGRAPYQETQYF.

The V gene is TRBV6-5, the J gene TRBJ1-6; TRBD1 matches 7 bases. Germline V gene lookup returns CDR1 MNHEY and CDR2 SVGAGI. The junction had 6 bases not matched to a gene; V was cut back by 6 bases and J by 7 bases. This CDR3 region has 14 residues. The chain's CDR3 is CASRRGQQNSPLHF. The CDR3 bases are TGTGCCAGCAGAAGGGGACAGCAAAATTCACCCCTCCACTTT.

The CDR3 DNA is TGTGCCAGCAGTGAAGCGCTAGCGGGGGGATACAATGAGCAGTTCTTC. The encoded protein is CASSEALAGGYNEQFF. The rearrangement joins TRBV6-1 to TRBJ2-1, with 11 bases aligning to TRBD2. J was trimmed by 4 bases and V by 0 bases; bases with no gene match: 2. This CDR3 region has 16 residues. Germline assignment: CDR1 MNHNS and CDR2 SASEGT.

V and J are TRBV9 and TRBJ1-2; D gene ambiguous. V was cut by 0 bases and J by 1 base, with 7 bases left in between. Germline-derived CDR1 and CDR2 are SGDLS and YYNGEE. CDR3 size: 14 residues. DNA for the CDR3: TGTGCCAGCAGCGTAGCCCCAGTTAACTATGGCTACACCTTC. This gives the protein CASSVAPVNYGYTF.

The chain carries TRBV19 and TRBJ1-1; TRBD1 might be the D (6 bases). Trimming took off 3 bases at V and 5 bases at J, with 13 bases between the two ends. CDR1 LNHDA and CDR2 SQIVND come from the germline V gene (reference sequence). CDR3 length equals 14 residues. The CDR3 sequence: CASSMGQGRTEAFF. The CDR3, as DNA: TGTGCCAGTAGTATGGGGCAGGGGAGGACTGAAGCTTTCTTT.

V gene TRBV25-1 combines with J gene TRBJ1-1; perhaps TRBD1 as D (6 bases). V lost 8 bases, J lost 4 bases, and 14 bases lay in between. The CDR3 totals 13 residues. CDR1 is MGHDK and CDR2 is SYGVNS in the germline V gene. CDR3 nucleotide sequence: TGTGCCAGCGGGGAAGGGGGTCGCACTGAAGCTTTCTTT. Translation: CASGEGGRTEAFF.

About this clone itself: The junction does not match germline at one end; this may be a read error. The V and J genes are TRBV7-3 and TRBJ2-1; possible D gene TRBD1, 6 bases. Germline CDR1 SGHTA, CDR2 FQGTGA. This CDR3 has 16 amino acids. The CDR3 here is CAGSLTSTGSYNEQFF. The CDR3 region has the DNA TGTGCCGGCAGCTTAACGTCGACAGGTTCTTACAATGAGCAGTTCTTC.

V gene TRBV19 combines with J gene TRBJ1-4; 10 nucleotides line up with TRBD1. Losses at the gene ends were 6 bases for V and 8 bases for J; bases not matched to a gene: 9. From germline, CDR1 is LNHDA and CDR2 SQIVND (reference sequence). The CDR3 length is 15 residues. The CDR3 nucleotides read TGTGCCAGTAGGGTAGGGGACAGGGGCGTCGAAAAACTGTTTTTT. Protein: CASRVGDRGVEKLFF. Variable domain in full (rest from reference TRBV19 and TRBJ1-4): DGGITQSPKYLFRKEGQNVTLSCEQNLNHDAMYWYRQDPGQGLRLIYYSQIVNDFQKGDIAEGYSVSREKKESFPLTVTSAQKNPTAFYLCASRVGDRGVEKLFFGSGTQLSVL.

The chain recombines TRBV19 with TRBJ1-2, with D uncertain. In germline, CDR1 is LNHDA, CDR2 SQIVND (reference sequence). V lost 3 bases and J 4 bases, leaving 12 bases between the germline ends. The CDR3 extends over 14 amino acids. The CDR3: CASSIGPGTYGYTF. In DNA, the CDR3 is TGTGCCAGTAGTATCGGCCCGGGTACCTATGGCTACACCTTC.

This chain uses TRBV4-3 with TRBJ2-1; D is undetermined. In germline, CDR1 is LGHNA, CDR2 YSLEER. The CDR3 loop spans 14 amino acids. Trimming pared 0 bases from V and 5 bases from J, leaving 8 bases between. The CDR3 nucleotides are TGCGCCAGCAGCCAAGAAGGGCCCAACAATGAGCAGTTCTTC. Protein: CASSQEGPNNEQFF.

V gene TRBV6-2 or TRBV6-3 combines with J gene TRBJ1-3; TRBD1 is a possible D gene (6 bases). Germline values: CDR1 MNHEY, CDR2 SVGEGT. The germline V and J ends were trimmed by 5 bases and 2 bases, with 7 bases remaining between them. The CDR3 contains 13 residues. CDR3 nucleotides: TGTGCCAGCAGTGGACAGCCTGGAAACACCATATATTTT. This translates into CASSGQPGNTIYF.

Written as DNA, the CDR3 is TGTGCCAGCACCCCGGCACCGACAGGGGCAGATACGCAGTATTTT. Protein sequence: CASTPAPTGADTQYF. The V gene is TRBV3-1 (or the pseudogene TRBV3-2), the J gene TRBJ2-3, with TRBD1 identical over 8 bases. Trimming at V came to 7 bases and at J to 4 bases, leaving 10 bases not matched to a gene. Germline V gene lookup returns CDR1 LGHDT and CDR2 YNNKEL (reference sequence). The CDR3 length is 15 residues.

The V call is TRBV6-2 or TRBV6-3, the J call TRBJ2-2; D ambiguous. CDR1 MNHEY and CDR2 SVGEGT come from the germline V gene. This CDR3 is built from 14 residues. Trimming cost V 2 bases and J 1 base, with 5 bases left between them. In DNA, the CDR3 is TGTGCCAGCAGTTACGGAGAGAACACCGGGGAGCTGTTTTTT. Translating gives CASSYGENTGELFF.